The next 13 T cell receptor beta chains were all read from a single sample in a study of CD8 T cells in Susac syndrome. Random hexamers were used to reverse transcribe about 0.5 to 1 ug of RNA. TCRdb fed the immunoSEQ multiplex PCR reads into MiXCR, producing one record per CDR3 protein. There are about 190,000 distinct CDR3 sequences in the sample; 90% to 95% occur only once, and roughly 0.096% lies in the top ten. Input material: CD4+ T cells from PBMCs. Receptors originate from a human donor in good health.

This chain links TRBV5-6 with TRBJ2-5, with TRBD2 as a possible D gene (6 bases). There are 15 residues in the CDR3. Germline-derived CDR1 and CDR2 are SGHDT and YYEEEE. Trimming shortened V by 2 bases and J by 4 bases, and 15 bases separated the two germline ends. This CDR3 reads CASSFRNPGVETQYF. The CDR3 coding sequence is TGTGCCAGCAGCTTTCGGAACCCGGGGGTAGAGACCCAGTACTTC. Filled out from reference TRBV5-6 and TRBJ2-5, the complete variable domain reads DAGVTQSPTHLIKTRGQQVTLRCSPKSGHDTVSWYQQALGQGPQFIFQYYEEEERQRGNFPDRFSGHQFPNYSSELNVNALLLGDSALYLCASSFRNPGVETQYFGPGTRLLVL.

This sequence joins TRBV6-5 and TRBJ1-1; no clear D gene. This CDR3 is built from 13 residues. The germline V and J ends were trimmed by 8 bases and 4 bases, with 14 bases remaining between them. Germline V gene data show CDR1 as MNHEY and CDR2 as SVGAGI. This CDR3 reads CASAPPTSTEAFF. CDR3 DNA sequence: TGTGCCAGCGCACCCCCAACGAGCACTGAAGCTTTCTTT.

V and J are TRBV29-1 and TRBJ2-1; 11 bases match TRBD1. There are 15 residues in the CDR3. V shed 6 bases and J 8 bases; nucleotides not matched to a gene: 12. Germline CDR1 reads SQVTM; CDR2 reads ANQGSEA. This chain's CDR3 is CSVHDRDRGLHEQFF. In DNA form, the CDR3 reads TGCAGCGTACATGACCGGGACAGGGGGTTGCATGAGCAGTTCTTC.

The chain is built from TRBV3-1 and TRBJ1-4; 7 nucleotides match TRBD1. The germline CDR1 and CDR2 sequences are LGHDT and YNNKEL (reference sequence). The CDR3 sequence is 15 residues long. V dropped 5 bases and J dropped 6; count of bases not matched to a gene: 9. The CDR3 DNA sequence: TGTGCCAGCAGCTATACAGGGGCCGCAGATGAAAAACTGTTTTTT. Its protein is CASSYTGAADEKLFF.

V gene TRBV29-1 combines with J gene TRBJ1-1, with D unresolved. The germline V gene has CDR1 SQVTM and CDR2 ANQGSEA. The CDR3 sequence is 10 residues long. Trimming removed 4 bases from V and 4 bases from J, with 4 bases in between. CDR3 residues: CSVGSTEAFF. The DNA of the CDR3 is TGCAGCGTTGGGTCCACTGAAGCTTTCTTT.

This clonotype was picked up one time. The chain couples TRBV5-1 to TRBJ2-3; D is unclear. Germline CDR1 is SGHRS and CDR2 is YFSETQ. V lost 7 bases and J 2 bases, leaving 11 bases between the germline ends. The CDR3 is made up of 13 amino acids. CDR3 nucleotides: TGCGCCAGCTGTCGTTCGGCCACAGATACGCAGTATTTT. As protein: CASCRSATDTQYF.

CDR3 nucleotide sequence: TGCAGCGTCCAGCGGGCCAATGAAAAACTGTTTTTT. As protein: CSVQRANEKLFF. The chain joins TRBV29-1 to TRBJ1-4; D is unclear. Germline CDR1 is SQVTM and CDR2 is ANQGSEA. This CDR3 has 12 residues. Between the trimmed V and J ends, which lost 6 bases and 5 bases, there was a span of 10 bases. Complete variable domain (other parts from reference TRBV29-1 and TRBJ1-4): SAVISQKPSRDICQRGTSLTIQCQVDSQVTMMFWYRQQPGQSLTLIATANQGSEATYESGFVIDKFPISRPNLTFSTLTVSNMSPEDSSIYLCSVQRANEKLFFGSGTQLSVL.

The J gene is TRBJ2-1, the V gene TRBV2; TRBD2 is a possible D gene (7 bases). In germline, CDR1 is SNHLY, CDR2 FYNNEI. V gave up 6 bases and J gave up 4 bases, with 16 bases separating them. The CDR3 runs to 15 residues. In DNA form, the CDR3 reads TGTGCCAGCAGGGGGAGGGGGGGTCTTTACAATGAGCAGTTCTTC. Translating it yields CASRGRGGLYNEQFF.

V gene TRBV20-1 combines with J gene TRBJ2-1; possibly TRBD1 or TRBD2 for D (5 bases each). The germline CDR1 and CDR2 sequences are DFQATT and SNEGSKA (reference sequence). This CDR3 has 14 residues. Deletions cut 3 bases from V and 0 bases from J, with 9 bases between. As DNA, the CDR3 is TGCAGTGCTAGGGCCGGGACCTCCTACAATGAGCAGTTCTTC. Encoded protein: CSARAGTSYNEQFF.

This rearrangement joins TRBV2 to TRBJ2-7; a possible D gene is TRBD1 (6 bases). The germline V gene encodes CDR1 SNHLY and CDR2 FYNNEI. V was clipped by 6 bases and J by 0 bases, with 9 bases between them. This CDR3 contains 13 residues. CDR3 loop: CASRQGSSYEQYF. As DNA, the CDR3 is TGTGCCAGCAGACAGGGAAGCTCCTACGAGCAGTACTTC.

The CDR3 spells CASTPIQENTEAFF. The CDR3, as DNA: TGTGCCAGCACCCCCATACAGGAGAACACTGAAGCTTTCTTT. This chain connects TRBV12-3 or TRBV12-4 to TRBJ1-1, with D perhaps matching TRBD1 (5 bases). Trimming took 7 bases from V and 1 from J, leaving 13 bases between them. The CDR3 covers 14 residues.

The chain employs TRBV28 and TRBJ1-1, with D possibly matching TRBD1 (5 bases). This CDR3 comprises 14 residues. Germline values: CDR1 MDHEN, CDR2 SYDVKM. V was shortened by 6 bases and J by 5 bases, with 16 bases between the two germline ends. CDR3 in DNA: TGTGCCAGCAGCCGGAAGGGGATGAGGACTGAAGCTTTCTTT. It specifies CASSRKGMRTEAFF.

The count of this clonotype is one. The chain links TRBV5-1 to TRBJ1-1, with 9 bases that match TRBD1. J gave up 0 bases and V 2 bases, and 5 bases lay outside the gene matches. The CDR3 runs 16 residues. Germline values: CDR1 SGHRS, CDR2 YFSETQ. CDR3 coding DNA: TGCGCCAGCAGCTTAGGACAGGGGCCCATGAACACTGAAGCTTTCTTT. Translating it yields CASSLGQGPMNTEAFF.